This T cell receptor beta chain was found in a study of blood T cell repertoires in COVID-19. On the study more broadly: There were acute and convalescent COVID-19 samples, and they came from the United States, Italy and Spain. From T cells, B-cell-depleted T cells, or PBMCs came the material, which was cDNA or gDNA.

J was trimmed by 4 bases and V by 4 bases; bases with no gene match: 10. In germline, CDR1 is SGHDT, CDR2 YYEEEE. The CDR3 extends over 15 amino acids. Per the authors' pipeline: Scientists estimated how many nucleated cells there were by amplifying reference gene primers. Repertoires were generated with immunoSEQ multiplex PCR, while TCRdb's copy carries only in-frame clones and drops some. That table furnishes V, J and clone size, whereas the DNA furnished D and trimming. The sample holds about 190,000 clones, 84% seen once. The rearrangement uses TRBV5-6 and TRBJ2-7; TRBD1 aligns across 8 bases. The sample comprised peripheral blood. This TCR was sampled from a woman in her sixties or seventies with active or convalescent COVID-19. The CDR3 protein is CASSLLDREGYEQYF. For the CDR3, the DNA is TGTGCCAGCAGCCTCCTGGACAGGGAAGGTTACGAGCAGTACTTC.